This record concerns one T cell receptor (beta chain) sequence. These data are taken from a study of blood T cells in healthy people across ages. The CDR3 runs 13 residues. Per germline, CDR1 ENHRY and CDR2 SYGVKD. The germline V and J ends were trimmed by 4 bases and 13 bases, with 17 bases remaining between them. A second PCR, run for about 6 to 12 cycles, used a sample-barcoded 5' primer plus a J-beta primer mix. TCRdb re-called the 5' RACE reads with MiXCR, one entry per CDR3 protein. Found here are approximately 1.5 million distinct CDR3 sequences, less than 45% of them singletons; the top ten hold about 3.8%.

Sequenced: blood. This TCR was recovered from a woman between 18 and 29 years old in good health. V gene TRBV10-3 combines with J gene TRBJ2-4; D is unresolved. CDR3 protein: CAISGRQAQEQYF. The CDR3, as DNA: TGTGCCATCAGTGGCCGACAAGCCCAGGAGCAGTACTTC.